Listed here are 10 T cell receptor beta chains from one sample, sequenced in a study of shared clonotypes between healthy human individuals. Positively selected for CCR7, the CD45RO-negative cells used as naive CD8 cells excluded terminally differentiated effector memory CD45RA+ cells. This table comes from immunoSEQ multiplex PCR, and its TCRdb copy is limited to in-frame clones, with some not included. The repertoire includes about 800,000 clones, 90% to 97% of them detected once, and around 0.21% sits in the top ten. Sequenced material: naive CD8+ T cells sorted from blood. All receptors derive from a man aged 25 to 40 in good health.

The V and J genes are TRBV6-6 and TRBJ2-2, with D tentatively TRBD1 (6 bases). The length of the CDR3 is 12 residues. Trimming cost V 8 bases and J 6 bases, with 10 bases left between them. Germline V gives CDR1 MNHNY, CDR2 SVGAGI (reference sequence). CDR3 residues: CASAGAAGELFF. CDR3 bases: TGTGCCAGCGCAGGGGCAGCCGGGGAGCTGTTTTTT.

This clone occurred once. CDR3: CAWSDERNTEAFF. DNA for the CDR3: TGTGCCTGGAGTGATGAGAGGAACACTGAAGCTTTCTTT. The rearrangement links TRBV30 to TRBJ1-1; D not resolved. Trimming removed 1 base from V and 1 base from J, with 7 bases in between. Per germline, CDR1 GTSNPN and CDR2 SVGIG (reference sequence). The CDR3 runs to 13 residues.

V gene TRBV7-9 combines with J gene TRBJ1-4; D remains ambiguous. Germline V gene sequence: CDR1 SEHNR, CDR2 FQNEAQ (reference sequence). This CDR3 comprises 16 residues. The V and J ends lost 4 bases and 5 bases respectively, with 17 bases between them. DNA for the CDR3: TGTGCCAGCAGCTCTATAGGACCCGCGGGGAATGAAAAACTGTTTTTT. This codes for CASSSIGPAGNEKLFF.

The rearrangement links TRBV5-5 to TRBJ1-1; D call uncertain. Germline V gene data show CDR1 as SGHKS and CDR2 as YYEKEE (reference sequence). The CDR3 has 12 amino acids. Trimming left V 4 bases short and J 4 bases short, with 8 bases between. DNA of the CDR3: TGTGCCAGCAGCGTTGTTGGCACTGAAGCTTTCTTT. The encoded protein is CASSVVGTEAFF.

The chain has TRBV29-1 and TRBJ2-1; D is unclear. CDR1 is SQVTM, CDR2 ANQGSEA, per germline. Trimming cost V 8 bases and J 9 bases, with 11 bases left between them. The CDR3 loop spans 10 amino acids. The CDR3 region is CSPLWTEQFF. DNA for the CDR3: TGCAGCCCATTGTGGACTGAGCAGTTCTTC.

V and J are TRBV9 and TRBJ1-5, with a possible D match to TRBD1 (6 bases). CDR3 size: 15 residues. Germline-derived CDR1 and CDR2 are SGDLS and YYNGEE. Trimming removed 2 bases from V and 4 bases from J, with 13 bases in between. As DNA, the CDR3 is TGTGCCAGCAGCGTCGGGGGGGGCCTAAATCAGCCCCAGCATTTT. Its translation is CASSVGGGLNQPQHF.

J is TRBJ1-1 and V is TRBV25-1, with 7 bases identical to TRBD1. The germline gives CDR1 MGHDK, CDR2 SYGVNS. Trimming cost V 5 bases and J 3 bases; bases outside gene matches: 6. The CDR3 runs to 14 residues. CDR3 sequence: CASSRGGAYTEAFF. As DNA, the CDR3 is TGTGCCAGCAGTAGAGGGGGCGCGTACACTGAAGCTTTCTTT.

The genes are TRBV23-1 and TRBJ1-2; maybe TRBD1 (5 bases). TRBV23-1 is an ORF; its function is uncertain. V lost 4 bases, J lost 2 bases, and 32 bases lay in between. This CDR3 is 21 amino acids long. The CDR3 is CASSPVFRDPVPGVLNYGYTF. CDR3 nucleotide sequence: TGCGCCAGCAGTCCTGTTTTCCGGGACCCGGTGCCCGGAGTCTTAAACTATGGCTACACCTTC.

This chain uses TRBV13 with TRBJ2-3; 9 positions match TRBD2. V lost 5 bases and J lost 5; bases outside the gene matches: 11. The CDR3 is 16 residues long. Germline CDR1 reads PRHDT; CDR2 reads FYEKMQ (reference sequence). CDR3 sequence reads: CASSPSAGGPGDTQYF. For the CDR3, the DNA is TGTGCCAGCAGCCCCTCGGCGGGAGGGCCGGGAGATACGCAGTATTTT.

V gene TRBV6-6 combines with J gene TRBJ2-7, with D uncertain. Trimming removed 0 bases at V and 6 bases at J, with 12 bases between. The CDR3 length is 14 residues. Germline V gives CDR1 MNHNY, CDR2 SVGAGI (reference sequence). The CDR3 bases are TGTGCCAGCAGTTACTCGGATGATTACGCCGAGCAGTACTTC. The encoded protein is CASSYSDDYAEQYF.